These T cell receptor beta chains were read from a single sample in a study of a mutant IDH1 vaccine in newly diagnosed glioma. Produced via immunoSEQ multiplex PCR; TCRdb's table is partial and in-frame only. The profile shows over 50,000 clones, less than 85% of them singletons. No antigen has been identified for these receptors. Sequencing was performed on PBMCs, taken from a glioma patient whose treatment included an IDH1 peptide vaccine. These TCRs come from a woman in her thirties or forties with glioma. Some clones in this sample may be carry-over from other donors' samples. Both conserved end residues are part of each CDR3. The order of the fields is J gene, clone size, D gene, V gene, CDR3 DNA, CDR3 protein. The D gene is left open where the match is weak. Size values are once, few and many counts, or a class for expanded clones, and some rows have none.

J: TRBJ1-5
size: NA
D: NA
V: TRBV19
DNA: TGTGCCAGTAGTATGGGAGGGGGGAACAATCAGCCCCAGCATTTT
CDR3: CASSMGGGNNQPQHF

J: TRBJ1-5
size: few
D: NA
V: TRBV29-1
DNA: TGCAGCGTTGGATGGGCAGAAGGTCAGCCCCAGCATTTT
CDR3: CSVGWAEGQPQHF

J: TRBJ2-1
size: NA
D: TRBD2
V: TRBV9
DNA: TGTGCCAGCAGCGCGACCGGACTAGCGGGGATATACAATGAGCAGTTCTTC
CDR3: CASSATGLAGIYNEQFF

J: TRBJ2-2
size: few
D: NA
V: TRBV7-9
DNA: TGTGCCAGCAGCTTATGGGGGGAGCTGTTTTTT
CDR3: CASSLWGELFF

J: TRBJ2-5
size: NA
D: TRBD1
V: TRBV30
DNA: TGTGCCTGGAGTGGATGGCCCCCGGGACAGGGGGTTCAAGAGACCCAGTACTTC
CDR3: CAWSGWPPGQGVQETQYF

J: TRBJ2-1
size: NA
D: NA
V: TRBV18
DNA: TGTGCCAGCTCACCACGGGCCCCTTTCGGCTCGAACAATGAGCAGTTCTTC
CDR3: CASSPRAPFGSNNEQFF

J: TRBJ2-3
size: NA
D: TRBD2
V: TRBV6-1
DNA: TGTGCCAGCAGTGTAGCGGGGGGGCCGGATACGCAGTATTTT
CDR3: CASSVAGGPDTQYF

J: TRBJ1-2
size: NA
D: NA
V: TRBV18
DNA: TGTGCCAGCTCACCGACCCCCGGGGGATTCAACTATGGCTACACCTTC
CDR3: CASSPTPGGFNYGYTF

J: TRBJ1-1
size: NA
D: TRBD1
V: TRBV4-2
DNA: TGTGCCAGCAGCCCGGGGACAGCTGAAGCTTTCTTT
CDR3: CASSPGTAEAFF

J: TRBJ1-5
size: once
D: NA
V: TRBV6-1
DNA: TGTGCCAGCACCCGCTCTGGTGTGCCAAATCAGCCCCAGCATTTT
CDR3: CASTRSGVPNQPQHF

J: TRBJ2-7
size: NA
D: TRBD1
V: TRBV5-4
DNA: TGTGCCAGCAGCTTGGCAACAGGGGCAACCGAGCAGTACTTC
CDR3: CASSLATGATEQYF

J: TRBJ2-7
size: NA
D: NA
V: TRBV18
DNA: TGTGCCAGCTCACCTAAAGGACCAGCCTACGAGCAGTACTTC
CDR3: CASSPKGPAYEQYF

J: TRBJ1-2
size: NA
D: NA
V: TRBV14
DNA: TGTGCCAGCAGCCTGGACACCCCGAGGTATGGCTACACCTTC
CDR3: CASSLDTPRYGYTF

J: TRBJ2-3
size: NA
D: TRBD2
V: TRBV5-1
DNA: TGCGCCAGCAGCGCGACTAGCGGCACAGATACGCAGTATTTT
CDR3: CASSATSGTDTQYF

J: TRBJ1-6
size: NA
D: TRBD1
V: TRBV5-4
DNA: TGTGCCAGCAGCTTAAGGACAGGGGCTTATTCACCCCTCCACTTT
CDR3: CASSLRTGAYSPLHF

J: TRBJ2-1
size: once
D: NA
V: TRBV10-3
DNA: TGTGCCATCAGTGAGTCGTGGGTGGGCAATGAGCAGTTCTTC
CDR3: CAISESWVGNEQFF

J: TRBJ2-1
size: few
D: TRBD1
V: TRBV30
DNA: TGTGCCTGGGAAACGGGACAGGGGTACAATGAGCAGTTCTTC
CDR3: CAWETGQGYNEQFF

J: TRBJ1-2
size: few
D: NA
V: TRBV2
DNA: TGTGCCAGCACCCAGGCTGACTATGGCTACACCTTC
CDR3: CASTQADYGYTF